These 27 T cell receptor beta chains were sequenced from one sample in a study of blood T cells in healthy people across ages. Combining a sample-barcoded 5' primer with a J-beta primer mix, a second PCR ran for about 7 to 11 cycles. TCRdb called the 5' RACE reads again in MiXCR, with one record for every CDR3 protein. The sample has over a million distinct CDR3 sequences, around 43% seen once. The specimen sequenced was blood. The receptor set was obtained from a woman in her fifties or sixties in good health.

The rearrangement joins TRBV4-2 to TRBJ2-7, with 11 positions matching TRBD1. Germline V gene data show CDR1 as LGHNA and CDR2 as YNFKEQ. The CDR3 covers 20 residues. The V and J ends lost 0 bases and 3 bases, in that order; junction bases with no gene match: 16. The CDR3 coding sequence is TGTGCCAGCAGCCAAGATAAGCCTGTACCGGGACAGGGGGTCGACTACGAGCAGTACTTC. This translates into CASSQDKPVPGQGVDYEQYF.

In its sample, this clonotype was seen a few times. This chain uses TRBV27 with TRBJ1-6; 7 positions agree with TRBD1. The V segment lost 6 bases and the J segment 6 bases; nucleotides outside the gene matches: 5. From germline, CDR1 is MNHEY and CDR2 SMNVEV (reference sequence). The CDR3 totals 14 residues. The CDR3 bases are TGTGCCAGCAGCGACAGGGTCGCTAATTCACCCCTCCACTTT. Amino acid sequence: CASSDRVANSPLHF.

This chain uses TRBV20-1 with TRBJ2-1; 12 bases line up with TRBD2. Germline lookup yields CDR1 DFQATT and CDR2 SNEGSKA (reference sequence). CDR3 length: 16 residues. V shed 0 bases and J 2 bases; nucleotides not matched to a gene: 2. The CDR3 sequence is CSARDRLAGAYNEQFF. CDR3 nucleotide sequence: TGCAGTGCTAGAGATCGACTAGCGGGAGCCTACAATGAGCAGTTCTTC.

This clonotype was seen a handful of times. The CDR3 protein is CAWSPGTAGYEQYF. CDR3 coding DNA: TGTGCCTGGAGCCCGGGGACAGCGGGCTACGAGCAGTACTTC. The chain is built from TRBV30 and TRBJ2-7; D may be TRBD1 (7 bases). CDR3 length equals 14 residues. Germline CDR1 reads GTSNPN; CDR2 reads SVGIG (reference sequence). Deletions cut 3 bases from V and 3 bases from J, with 15 bases between.

The V and J genes are TRBV10-3 and TRBJ2-1; D gene uncertain. V was clipped by 10 bases and J by 9 bases, with 13 bases between them. Germline V gives CDR1 ENHRY, CDR2 SYGVKD. The CDR3 is 11 amino acids. CDR3 protein: CATLFGGEQFF. CDR3 coding DNA: TGTGCCACCCTCTTCGGCGGTGAGCAGTTCTTC.

The CDR3 protein is CASSLTGLRESYEQYF. The CDR3 DNA is TGTGCCAGCAGCCTAACAGGGTTGCGGGAATCCTACGAGCAGTACTTC. J is TRBJ2-7 and V is TRBV21-1; whether TRBD1, the table's D call, matches the DNA was not checked. TRBV21-1 represents a pseudogene. CDR3 length: 16 residues.

The chain combines TRBV10-1 with TRBJ1-3; D unclear. Trimming removed 7 bases at V and 0 bases at J, with 7 bases between. The germline gives CDR1 WNHNN, CDR2 SYGVQD (reference sequence). The CDR3 extends over 13 amino acids. The DNA for the CDR3 is TGCGCCAGCATACAAATCTCTGGAAACACCATATATTTT. Residues: CASIQISGNTIYF.

The chain has TRBV29-1 and TRBJ2-7; TRBD2 aligns across 8 bases. V lost 0 bases to trimming and J lost 11 bases; unmatched junction nucleotides: 9. Germline V gene sequence: CDR1 SQVTM, CDR2 ANQGSEA. This CDR3 has 13 amino acids. The CDR3 region has the DNA TGCAGCGTTGAAGATCCCCTAGCGGGTGGGAAGTACTTC. It is translated as CSVEDPLAGGKYF.

In its sample, this clonotype was seen a few times. The chain combines TRBV7-9 with TRBJ2-1; D unclear. The CDR3 consists of 11 residues. V was shortened by 5 bases and J by 10 bases, with 9 bases between the two germline ends. The germline gives CDR1 SEHNR, CDR2 FQNEAQ (reference sequence). For the CDR3, the DNA is TGTGCCAGCAGCGTATCCCCCGAGCAGTTCTTC. Amino acids: CASSVSPEQFF.

This clonotype was observed a handful of times. The chain combines TRBV6-1 with TRBJ2-3, with 15 bases identical to TRBD2. The germline CDR1 and CDR2 sequences are MNHNS and SASEGT. Losses at the gene ends were 7 bases for V and 5 bases for J; bases not matched to a gene: 10. CDR3 length equals 17 residues. CDR3 protein: CASKGLAGGREKDTQYF. CDR3 DNA sequence: TGTGCCAGCAAGGGACTAGCGGGAGGCCGGGAAAAAGATACGCAGTATTTT.

This clonotype was seen only a few times. The chain couples TRBV5-1 to TRBJ1-2; D perhaps matches TRBD1 (5 bases). This CDR3 comprises 16 residues. Trimming took 0 bases from V and 0 from J, leaving 12 bases between them. Germline values: CDR1 SGHRS, CDR2 YFSETQ. CDR3 nucleotide sequence: TGCGCCAGCAGCTTGGATACAGGCTCAACTAACTATGGCTACACCTTC. Amino acids: CASSLDTGSTNYGYTF.

This clonotype was detected a few times. The genes are TRBV27 and TRBJ2-3; 12 bases agree with TRBD2. The length of the CDR3 is 15 residues. CDR1 MNHEY and CDR2 SMNVEV come from the germline V gene (reference sequence). V lost 7 bases and J lost 4; bases outside the gene matches: 6. CDR3 region: CASTLAGGGADTQYF. DNA for the CDR3: TGTGCCAGCACCCTAGCGGGAGGGGGGGCAGATACGCAGTATTTT.

The chain recombines TRBV11-2 with TRBJ2-3; the D gene could be TRBD1 or TRBD2 (6 bases each). Germline assignment: CDR1 SGHAT and CDR2 FQNNGV. The CDR3 runs 14 residues. V lost 3 bases to trimming and J lost 6 bases, with 13 bases between them. Written as DNA, the CDR3 is TGTGCCAGCAGCTTGGGGGGCGCTCCGGATACGCAGTATTTT. This translates into CASSLGGAPDTQYF.

About this clonotype: One end of the junction varies from germline; a read error may be responsible. The genes are TRBV27 and TRBJ2-5, with D possibly called TRBD1 or TRBD2 (5 bases each). Germline V gene data show CDR1 as MNHEY and CDR2 as SMNVEV (reference sequence). The CDR3 consists of 11 residues. The CDR3, as DNA: TGTGCCAGCAGTTTCCCGGGACGTCTGTTCTTC. It specifies CASSFPGRLFF.

The chain joins TRBV28 to TRBJ2-7; the D gene is possibly TRBD2 (6 bases). The V gene lost 8 bases and the J gene lost 3 bases, with 11 bases spanning the gap. CDR3 length: 12 amino acids. Germline loops: CDR1 MDHEN, CDR2 SYDVKM. CDR3 region: CASGGSGYEQYF. CDR3 nucleotides: TGTGCCAGCGGGGGGAGTGGCTACGAGCAGTACTTC.

V usage is TRBV20-1 and J usage is TRBJ2-4, with TRBD2 identical over 12 bases. V lost 4 bases and J lost 7; bases outside the gene matches: 5. This CDR3 comprises 14 residues. CDR1 is DFQATT, CDR2 SNEGSKA, per germline (reference sequence). The CDR3 bases are TGCAGTGCTACTAGCGGGAGGGCCTTTAACATTCAGTACTTC. As protein: CSATSGRAFNIQYF.

This chain connects TRBV14 to TRBJ1-6, with no clear D. The CDR3 is 16 residues long. The V and J ends lost 2 bases and 10 bases respectively, with 18 bases between them. Germline V lookup: CDR1 SGHDN, CDR2 FVKESK. The CDR3 DNA follows: TGTGCCAGCAGCCAAAGAGTAGGAGCCCTGGGGTCACCCCTCCACTTT. Translating gives CASSQRVGALGSPLHF.

The chain is built from TRBV7-2 and TRBJ2-3; no reliable D call. V lost 5 bases to trimming and J lost 0 bases, with 9 bases between them. The CDR3 consists of 14 residues. Looked up from germline, CDR1 is SGHTA and CDR2 is FQGNSA. The CDR3 DNA is TGTGCCAGCAGCGAGACGATTAGCACAGATACGCAGTATTTT. The encoded protein is CASSETISTDTQYF.

The chain combines TRBV20-1 with TRBJ1-3; no clear D. Germline CDR1 reads DFQATT; CDR2 reads SNEGSKA (reference sequence). Trimming cost V 5 bases and J 2 bases, with 10 bases left between them. CDR3 length equals 13 residues. The CDR3 coding sequence is TGCAGTGCTCCACGACCCCCTGGAAACACCATATATTTT. It yields the protein CSAPRPPGNTIYF.

This clonotype showed up many times. This chain uses TRBV12-3 or TRBV12-4 with TRBJ2-1; 10 bases align to TRBD2. The CDR3 totals 17 residues. V trimming: 3 bases; J trimming: 7 bases; junction bases outside the gene matches: 12. Here the CDR3 DNA reads TGTGCCAGCAGTTTGACCCCTCTAGCGGGAGCCGGAAATGAGCAGTTCTTC. The encoded protein is CASSLTPLAGAGNEQFF.

This clonotype was detected many times. This rearrangement joins TRBV6-6 to TRBJ2-3; D ambiguous. The CDR3 loop spans 12 amino acids. The ends were cut back, 5 bases at V and 3 bases at J, with 6 bases in the middle. In germline, CDR1 is MNHNY, CDR2 SVGAGI (reference sequence). CDR3 sequence (DNA): TGTGCCAGCAGTCCCGCTACAGATACGCAGTATTTT. Translating it yields CASSPATDTQYF.

This clonotype occurred a few times. The rearrangement links TRBV7-8 to TRBJ1-4; D perhaps matches TRBD1 (5 bases). This CDR3 has 13 residues. V lost 3 bases and J lost 8, with 10 bases in between. Germline assignment: CDR1 SGHVS and CDR2 FQNEAQ. The CDR3 DNA sequence: TGTGCCAGCAGCTTTGACAGTCGGGAAAAACTGTTTTTT. This gives the protein CASSFDSREKLFF.

In regard to this clonotype: The conserved closing phenylalanine or tryptophan is absent in this CDR3, likely reflecting a read error. The genes are TRBV6-6 and TRBJ1-1, with no clear D. CDR1 is MNHNY and CDR2 is SVGAGI in the germline V gene (reference sequence). V was trimmed by 8 bases and J by 1 base, leaving 11 bases between them. The CDR3 loop spans 13 amino acids. The CDR3 nucleotides read TGTGCCAGCCTCGGAAATCCGAACACTGAAGCTTTCATT. It specifies CASLGNPNTEAFI.

J is TRBJ2-7 and V is TRBV20-1, with D hard to call. The V and J ends lost 1 base and 12 bases respectively, with 13 bases between them. Per germline, CDR1 DFQATT and CDR2 SNEGSKA (reference sequence). This CDR3 spans 11 amino acids. The CDR3: CSARARGMWYF. The CDR3 DNA reads TGCAGTGCTAGAGCTCGTGGTATGTGGTACTTC.

This clonotype was found a few times. The chain combines TRBV4-1 with TRBJ2-4; 10 bases are shared with TRBD1. The V gene end was trimmed by 0 bases and the J gene end by 2 bases; junction bases not matched to a gene: 10. The CDR3 has 19 residues. From germline, CDR1 is MGHRA and CDR2 YSYEKL. CDR3: CASSQERDRGPLTKNIQYF. For the CDR3, the DNA is TGCGCCAGCAGCCAAGAACGAGACAGGGGGCCTCTTACCAAAAACATTCAGTACTTC.

The chain employs TRBV11-2 and TRBJ2-1, with D tentatively TRBD1 or TRBD2 (5 bases each). Germline-derived CDR1 and CDR2 are SGHAT and FQNNGV. Trimming left V 5 bases short and J 5 bases short, with 19 bases between. The CDR3 extends over 16 amino acids. In DNA, the CDR3 is TGTGCCAGCAGCCCAGACCCCGGGACGAATAACAATGAGCAGTTCTTC. It is translated as CASSPDPGTNNNEQFF.

The rearrangement joins TRBV5-1 to TRBJ1-1, with 10 positions matching TRBD1. The germline V gene has CDR1 SGHRS and CDR2 YFSETQ. The CDR3 totals 14 residues. V lost 3 bases and J lost 6; bases outside the gene matches: 5. The CDR3 nucleotides read TGCGCCAGCAGCTGGGGACAGGGGAAGGCTGAAGCTTTCTTT. This codes for CASSWGQGKAEAFF.